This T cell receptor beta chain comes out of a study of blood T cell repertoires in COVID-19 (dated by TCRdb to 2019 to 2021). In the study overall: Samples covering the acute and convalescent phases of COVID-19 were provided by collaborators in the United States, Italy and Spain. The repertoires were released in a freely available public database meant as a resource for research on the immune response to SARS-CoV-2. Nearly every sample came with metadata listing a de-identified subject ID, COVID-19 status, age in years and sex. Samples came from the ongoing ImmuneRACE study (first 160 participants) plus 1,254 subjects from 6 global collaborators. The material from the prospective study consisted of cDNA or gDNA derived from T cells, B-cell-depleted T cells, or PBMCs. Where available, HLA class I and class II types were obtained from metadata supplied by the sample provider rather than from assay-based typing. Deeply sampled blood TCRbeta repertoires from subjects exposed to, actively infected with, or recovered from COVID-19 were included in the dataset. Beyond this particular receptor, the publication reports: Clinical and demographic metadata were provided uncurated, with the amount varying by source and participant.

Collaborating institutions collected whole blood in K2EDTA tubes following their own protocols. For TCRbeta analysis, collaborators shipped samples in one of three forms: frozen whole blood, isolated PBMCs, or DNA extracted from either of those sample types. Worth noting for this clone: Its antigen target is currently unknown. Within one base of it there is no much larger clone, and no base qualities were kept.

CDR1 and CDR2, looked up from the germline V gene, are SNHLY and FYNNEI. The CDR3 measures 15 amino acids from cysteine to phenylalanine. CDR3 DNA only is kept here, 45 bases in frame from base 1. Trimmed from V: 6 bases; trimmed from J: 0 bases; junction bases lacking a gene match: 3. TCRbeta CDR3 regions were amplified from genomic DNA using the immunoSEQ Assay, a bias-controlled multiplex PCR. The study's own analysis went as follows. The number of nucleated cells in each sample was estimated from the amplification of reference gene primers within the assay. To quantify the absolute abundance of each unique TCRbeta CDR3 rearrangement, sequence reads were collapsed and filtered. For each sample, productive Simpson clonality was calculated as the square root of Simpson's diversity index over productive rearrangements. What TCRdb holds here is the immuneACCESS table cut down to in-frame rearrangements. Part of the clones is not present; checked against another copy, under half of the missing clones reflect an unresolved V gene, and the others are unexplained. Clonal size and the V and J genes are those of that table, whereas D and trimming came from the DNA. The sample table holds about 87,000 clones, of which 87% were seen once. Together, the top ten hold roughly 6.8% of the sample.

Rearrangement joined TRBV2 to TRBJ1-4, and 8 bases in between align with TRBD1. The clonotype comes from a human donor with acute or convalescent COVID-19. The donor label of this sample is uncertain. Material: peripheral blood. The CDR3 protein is CASRDRVPTNEKLFF. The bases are TGTGCCAGCAGGGACAGGGTACCAACTAATGAAAAACTGTTTTTT.